This T cell receptor (beta chain) was captured in a study of patients and donors after allogeneic stem cell transplantation. This clonotype was detected a few times. TCRdb fed the RT-PCR reads into MiXCR, producing one record per CDR3 protein. The sample contains some 880,000 distinct CDR3 sequences, more than 15% of which appear only once. The germline gives CDR1 KGHSH, CDR2 LQKENI. The CDR3 length is 14 residues. Trimming removed 4 bases at V and 3 bases at J, with 9 bases between. The chain recombines TRBV18 with TRBJ2-2, with a weak D call TRBD2 (6 bases). Sequenced sample: blood, either unsorted or a sorted T cell fraction (not recorded which). The origin of this receptor is a human donor who was either an allogeneic HSCT recipient or a stem cell or donor lymphocyte infusion donor (not recorded which). It is not recorded whose cells these are; they may come from a transplant donor. Here the CDR3 DNA reads TGTGCCAGCTCACAGGGACTGTACACCGGGGAGCTGTTTTTT. It yields the protein CASSQGLYTGELFF.